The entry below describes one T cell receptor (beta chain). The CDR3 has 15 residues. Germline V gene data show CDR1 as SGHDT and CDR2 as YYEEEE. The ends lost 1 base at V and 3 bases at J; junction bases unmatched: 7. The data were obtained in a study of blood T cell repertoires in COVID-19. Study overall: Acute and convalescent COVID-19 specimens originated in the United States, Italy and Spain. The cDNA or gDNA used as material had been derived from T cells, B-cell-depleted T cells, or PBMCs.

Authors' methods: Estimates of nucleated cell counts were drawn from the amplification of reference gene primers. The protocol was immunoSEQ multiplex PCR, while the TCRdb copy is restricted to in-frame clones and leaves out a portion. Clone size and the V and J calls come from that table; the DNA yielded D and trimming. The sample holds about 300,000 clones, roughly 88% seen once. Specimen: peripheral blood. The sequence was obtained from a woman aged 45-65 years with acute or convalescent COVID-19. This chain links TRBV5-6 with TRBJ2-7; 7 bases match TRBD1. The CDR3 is CASSLTGTVGYEQYF. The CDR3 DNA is TGTGCCAGCAGCTTGACCGGGACAGTTGGCTACGAGCAGTACTTC.